The 11 T cell receptor beta chains reported below all come from one sample, sequenced in a study of STAT5B mutations in CD4+ large granular lymphocyte leukemia. Assay: immunoSEQ multiplex PCR; the TCRdb copy retains only in-frame clones and omits some. The sample consists of 20,000 to 25,000 clones, roughly 80% of them appearing once. Sequenced input: CD4+ T cells from blood buffy coats. The receptors were sampled from a human donor in good health.

The chain couples TRBV2 to TRBJ1-3; a weak D match, TRBD1 (5 bases). Trimming removed 5 bases from V and 0 bases from J, with 14 bases in between. The CDR3 covers 16 residues. Germline-derived CDR1 and CDR2 are SNHLY and FYNNEI. In DNA, the CDR3 is TGTGCCAGCAGTCCCCTTTCGGGGGGCTCTGGAAACACCATATATTTT. This sequence encodes CASSPLSGGSGNTIYF. Looking up the rest from reference TRBV2 and TRBJ1-3 gives the full variable domain: EPEVTQTPSHQVTQMGQEVILRCVPISNHLYFYWYRQILGQKVEFLVSFYNNEISEKSEIFDDQFSVERPDGSNFTLKIRSTKLEDSAMYFCASSPLSGGSGNTIYFGEGSWLTVV.

The chain links TRBV7-2 to TRBJ2-2; D is unresolved. V dropped 2 bases and J dropped 8 bases, with 6 bases sitting between them. The CDR3 contains 12 residues. Germline CDR1 and CDR2: SGHTA and FQGNSA. CDR3 nucleotides: TGTGCCAGCAGCTTATTTCCGGGGGAGCTGTTTTTT. Encoded protein: CASSLFPGELFF.

The chain links TRBV7-9 to TRBJ2-3; D is possibly TRBD1 or TRBD2 (5 bases each). Germline values: CDR1 SEHNR, CDR2 FQNEAQ (reference sequence). V was trimmed by 3 bases and J by 4 bases, leaving 11 bases between them. This CDR3 is 14 amino acids long. The CDR3 DNA follows: TGTGCCAGCAGCTTGGGGGTGAGCGCAGATACGCAGTATTTT. Its protein is CASSLGVSADTQYF.

The J gene is TRBJ2-1, the V gene TRBV7-9; the match to TRBD2 covers 7 bases. Germline CDR1 is SEHNR and CDR2 is FQNEAQ (reference sequence). Unmatched junction bases numbered 3, after V lost 3 bases and J lost 7 bases. There are 13 residues in the CDR3. Here the CDR3 reads CASSFSSGNEQFF. In nucleotides, the CDR3 is TGTGCCAGCAGCTTCTCTAGCGGAAATGAGCAGTTCTTC.

The gene calls are TRBV2 and TRBJ2-5; tentative D call: TRBD1 (7 bases). Germline V gene sequence: CDR1 SNHLY, CDR2 FYNNEI. This CDR3 has 14 residues. The V gene lost 9 bases and the J gene lost 5 bases, with 19 bases spanning the gap. The CDR3 sequence: CASYRSGGGETQYF. CDR3 nucleotide sequence: TGTGCCAGTTATCGCTCAGGGGGAGGTGAGACCCAGTACTTC. Using reference TRBV2 and TRBJ2-5 for the parts outside the CDR3, the full variable domain is EPEVTQTPSHQVTQMGQEVILRCVPISNHLYFYWYRQILGQKVEFLVSFYNNEISEKSEIFDDQFSVERPDGSNFTLKIRSTKLEDSAMYFCASYRSGGGETQYFGPGTRLLVL.

This clone was observed a single time. The V and J genes are TRBV2 and TRBJ2-5; D is ambiguous. V shed 5 bases and J shed 2 bases, with 9 bases lying between them. There are 13 residues in the CDR3. Germline V gives CDR1 SNHLY, CDR2 FYNNEI. Here the CDR3 reads CASSKNGQETQYF. The CDR3 coding sequence is TGTGCCAGCAGTAAAAACGGTCAAGAGACCCAGTACTTC.

V gene TRBV19 combines with J gene TRBJ2-7, with D unresolved. V was pared by 3 bases and J by 2 bases, with 11 bases between. The germline CDR1 and CDR2 sequences are LNHDA and SQIVND (reference sequence). This CDR3 has 14 amino acids. This CDR3 is CASSIGTGTYEQYF. The CDR3, as DNA: TGTGCCAGTAGTATTGGCACTGGCACCTACGAGCAGTACTTC.

This clone was recorded once. The chain recombines TRBV30 with TRBJ1-2; 7 bases agree with TRBD1. CDR1 GTSNPN and CDR2 SVGIG come from the germline V gene (reference sequence). After removal of 1 base from V and 4 bases from J, the junction contained 3 bases not matched to a gene. This CDR3 comprises 13 residues. For the CDR3, the DNA is TGTGCCTGGAGTGAGACAGGGCCCTATGGCTACACCTTC. Its translation is CAWSETGPYGYTF.

The chain links TRBV28 to TRBJ2-5, with TRBD2 as a possible D gene (6 bases). Germline V gene sequence: CDR1 MDHEN, CDR2 SYDVKM. With 5 bases removed from V and 5 bases from J, the gap between germline ends came to 21 bases. CDR3 length equals 16 residues. CDR3 residues: CASSPRISGAPETQYF. DNA for the CDR3: TGTGCCAGCAGTCCCCGAATTAGCGGAGCTCCGGAGACCCAGTACTTC. Drawing the rest from reference TRBV28 and TRBJ2-5, the complete variable domain is DVKVTQSSRYLVKRTGEKVFLECVQDMDHENMFWYRQDPGLGLRLIYFSYDVKMKEKGDIPEGYSVSREKKERFSLILESASTNQTSMYLCASSPRISGAPETQYFGPGTRLLVL.

V gene TRBV7-9 combines with J gene TRBJ2-5; D is uncertain. The J call is in doubt because the DNA end fits TRBJ2-7 better. The CDR3 extends over 11 amino acids. Germline CDR1 is SEHNR and CDR2 is FQNEAQ (reference sequence). The DNA of the CDR3 is TGTGCCAGCAGCTCTAACTACGAGCAGTACTTC. This encodes CASSSNYEQYF.

The chain employs TRBV6-5 and TRBJ1-1; 8 positions agree with TRBD1. There are 16 residues in the CDR3. V trimming: 4 bases; J trimming: 4 bases; junction bases outside the gene matches: 11. Germline V gene lookup returns CDR1 MNHEY and CDR2 SVGAGI. The CDR3, as DNA: TGTGCCAGCAGTTCCTCCGACAGGGGAATGAGCACTGAAGCTTTCTTT. It translates to CASSSSDRGMSTEAFF.